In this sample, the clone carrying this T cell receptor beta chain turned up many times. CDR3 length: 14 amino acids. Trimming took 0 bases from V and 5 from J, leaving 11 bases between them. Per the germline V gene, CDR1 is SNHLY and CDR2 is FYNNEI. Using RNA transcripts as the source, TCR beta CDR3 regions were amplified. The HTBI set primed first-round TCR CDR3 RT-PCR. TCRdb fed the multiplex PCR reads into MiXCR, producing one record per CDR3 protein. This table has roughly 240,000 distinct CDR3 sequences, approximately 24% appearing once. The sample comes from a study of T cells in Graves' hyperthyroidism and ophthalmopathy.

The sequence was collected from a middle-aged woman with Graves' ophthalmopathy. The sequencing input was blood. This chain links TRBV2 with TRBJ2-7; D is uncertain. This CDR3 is CASSEARKSHEQYF. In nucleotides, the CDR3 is TGTGCCAGCAGTGAAGCGCGAAAGTCCCACGAGCAGTACTTC.